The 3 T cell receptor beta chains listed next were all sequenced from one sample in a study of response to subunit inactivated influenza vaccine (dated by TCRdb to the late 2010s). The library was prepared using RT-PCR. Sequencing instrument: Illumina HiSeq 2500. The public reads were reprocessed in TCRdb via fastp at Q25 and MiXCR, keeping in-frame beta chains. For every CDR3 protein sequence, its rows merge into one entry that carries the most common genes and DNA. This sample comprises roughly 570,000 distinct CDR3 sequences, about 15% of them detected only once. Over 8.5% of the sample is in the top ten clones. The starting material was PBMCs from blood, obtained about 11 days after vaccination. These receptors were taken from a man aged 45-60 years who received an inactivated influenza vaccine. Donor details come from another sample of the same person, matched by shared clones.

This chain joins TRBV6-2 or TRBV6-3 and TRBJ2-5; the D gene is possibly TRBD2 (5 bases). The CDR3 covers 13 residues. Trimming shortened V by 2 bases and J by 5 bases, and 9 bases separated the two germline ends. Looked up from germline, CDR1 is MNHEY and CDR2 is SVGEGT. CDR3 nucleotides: TGTGCCAGCAGTTACGCGAGGGTTGAGACCCAGTACTTC. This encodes CASSYARVETQYF.

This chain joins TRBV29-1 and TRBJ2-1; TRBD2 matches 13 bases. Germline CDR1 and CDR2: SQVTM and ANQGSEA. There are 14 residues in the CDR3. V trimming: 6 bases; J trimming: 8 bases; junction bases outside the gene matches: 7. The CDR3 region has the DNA TGCAGCGTCGATGGGACTAGCGGGATCGATGAGCAGTTCTTC. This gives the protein CSVDGTSGIDEQFF.

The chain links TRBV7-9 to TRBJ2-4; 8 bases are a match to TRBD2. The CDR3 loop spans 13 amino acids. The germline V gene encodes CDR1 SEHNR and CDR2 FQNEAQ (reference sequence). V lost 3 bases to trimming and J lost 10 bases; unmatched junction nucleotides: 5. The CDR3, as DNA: TGTGCCAGCAGCTTGGGGACTAGAGGTATTCAGTACTTC. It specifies CASSLGTRGIQYF.